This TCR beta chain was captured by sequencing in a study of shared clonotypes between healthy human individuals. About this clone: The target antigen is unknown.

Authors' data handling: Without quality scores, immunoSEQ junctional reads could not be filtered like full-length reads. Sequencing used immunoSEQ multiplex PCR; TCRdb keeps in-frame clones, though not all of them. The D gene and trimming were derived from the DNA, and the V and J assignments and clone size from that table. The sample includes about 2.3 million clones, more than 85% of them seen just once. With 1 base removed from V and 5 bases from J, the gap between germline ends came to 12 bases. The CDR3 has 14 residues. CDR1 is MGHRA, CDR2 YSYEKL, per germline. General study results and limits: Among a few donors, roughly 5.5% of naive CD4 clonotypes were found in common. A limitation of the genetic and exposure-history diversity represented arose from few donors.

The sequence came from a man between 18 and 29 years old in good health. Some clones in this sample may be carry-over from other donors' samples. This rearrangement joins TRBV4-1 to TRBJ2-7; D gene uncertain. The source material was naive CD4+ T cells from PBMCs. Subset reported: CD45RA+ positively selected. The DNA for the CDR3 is TGCGCCAGCAGCCAAGGGGTGGTCCGTGACGAGCAGTACTTC. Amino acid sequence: CASSQGVVRDEQYF.